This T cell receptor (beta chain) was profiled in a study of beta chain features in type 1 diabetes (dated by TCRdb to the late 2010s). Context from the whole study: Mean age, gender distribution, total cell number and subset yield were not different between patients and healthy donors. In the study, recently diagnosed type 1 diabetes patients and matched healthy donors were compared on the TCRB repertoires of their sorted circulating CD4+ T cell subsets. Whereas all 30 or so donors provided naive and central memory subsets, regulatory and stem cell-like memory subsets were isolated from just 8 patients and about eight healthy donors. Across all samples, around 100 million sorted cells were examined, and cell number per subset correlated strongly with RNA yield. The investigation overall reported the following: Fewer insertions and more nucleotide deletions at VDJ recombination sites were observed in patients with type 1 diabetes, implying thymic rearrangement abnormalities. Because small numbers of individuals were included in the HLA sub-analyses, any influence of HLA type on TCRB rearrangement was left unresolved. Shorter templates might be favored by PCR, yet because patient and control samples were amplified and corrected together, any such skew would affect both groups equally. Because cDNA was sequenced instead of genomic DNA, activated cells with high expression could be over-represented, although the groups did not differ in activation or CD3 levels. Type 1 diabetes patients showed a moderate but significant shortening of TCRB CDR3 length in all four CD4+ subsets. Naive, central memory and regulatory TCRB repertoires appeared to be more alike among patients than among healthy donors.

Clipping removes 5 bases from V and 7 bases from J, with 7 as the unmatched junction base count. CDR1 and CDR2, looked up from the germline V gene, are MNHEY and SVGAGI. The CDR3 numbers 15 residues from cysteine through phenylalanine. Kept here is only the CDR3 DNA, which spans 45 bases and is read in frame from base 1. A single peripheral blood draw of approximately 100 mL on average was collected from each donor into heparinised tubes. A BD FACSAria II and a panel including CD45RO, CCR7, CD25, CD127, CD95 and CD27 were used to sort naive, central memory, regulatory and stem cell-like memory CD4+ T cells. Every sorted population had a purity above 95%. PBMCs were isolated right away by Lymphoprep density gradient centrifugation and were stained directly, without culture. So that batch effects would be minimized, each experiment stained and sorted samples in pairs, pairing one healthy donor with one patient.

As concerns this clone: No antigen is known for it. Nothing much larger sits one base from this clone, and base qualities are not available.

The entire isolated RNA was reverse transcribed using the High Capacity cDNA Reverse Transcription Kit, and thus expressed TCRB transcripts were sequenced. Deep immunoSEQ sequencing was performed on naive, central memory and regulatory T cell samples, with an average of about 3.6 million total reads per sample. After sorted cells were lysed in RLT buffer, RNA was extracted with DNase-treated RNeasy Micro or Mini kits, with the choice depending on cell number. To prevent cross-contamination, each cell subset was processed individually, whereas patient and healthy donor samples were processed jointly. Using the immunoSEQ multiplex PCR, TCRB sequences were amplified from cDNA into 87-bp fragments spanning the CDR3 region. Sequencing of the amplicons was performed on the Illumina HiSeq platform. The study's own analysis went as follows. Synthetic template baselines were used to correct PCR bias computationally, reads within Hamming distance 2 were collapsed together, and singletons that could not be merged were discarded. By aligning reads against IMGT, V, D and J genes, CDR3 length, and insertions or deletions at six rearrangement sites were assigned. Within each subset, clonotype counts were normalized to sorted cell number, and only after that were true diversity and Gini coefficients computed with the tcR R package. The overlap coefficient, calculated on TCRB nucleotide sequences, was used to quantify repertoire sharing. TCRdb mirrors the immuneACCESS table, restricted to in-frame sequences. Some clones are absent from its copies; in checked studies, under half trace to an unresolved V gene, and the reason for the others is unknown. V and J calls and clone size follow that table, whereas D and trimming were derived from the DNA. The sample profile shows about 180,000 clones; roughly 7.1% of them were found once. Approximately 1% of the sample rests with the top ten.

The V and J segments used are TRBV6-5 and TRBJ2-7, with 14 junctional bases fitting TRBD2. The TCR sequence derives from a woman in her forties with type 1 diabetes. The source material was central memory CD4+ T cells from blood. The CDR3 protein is CASSPGLAGVGEQYF. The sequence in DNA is TGTGCCAGCAGTCCGGGACTAGCGGGAGTCGGGGAGCAGTACTTC.